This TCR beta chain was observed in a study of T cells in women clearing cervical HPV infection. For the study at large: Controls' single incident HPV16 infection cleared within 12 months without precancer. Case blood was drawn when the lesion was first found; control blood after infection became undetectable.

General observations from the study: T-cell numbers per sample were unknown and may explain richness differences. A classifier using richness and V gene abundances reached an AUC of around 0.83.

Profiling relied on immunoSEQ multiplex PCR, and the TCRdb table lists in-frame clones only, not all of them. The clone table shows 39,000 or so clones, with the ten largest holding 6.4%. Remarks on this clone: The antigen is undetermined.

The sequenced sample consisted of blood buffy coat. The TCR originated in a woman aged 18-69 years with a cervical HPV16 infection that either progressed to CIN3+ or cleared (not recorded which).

The CDR3 sequence is CASSWGAGELFF. CDR3 bases read: TGTGCCAGCAGCTGGGGGGCCGGGGAG. The rearrangement uses TRBV5-6 and TRBJ2-2; tentative D call: TRBD2 (6 bases). Coverage ceases 3 residues before the CDR3 finishes, and the germline J gene fills in the end. The germline V gene encodes CDR1 SGHDT and CDR2 YYEEEE. This CDR3 contains 12 residues. With 3 bases removed from V and 6 bases from J, the gap between germline ends came to 6 bases.